Presented here are 5 T cell receptor beta chains from one specimen sequenced in a study of cytomegalovirus exposure and HLA in healthy donors. The primer mix had 60 Vbeta and 13 Jbeta primers. The table came from immunoSEQ multiplex PCR; TCRdb's copy has only in-frame clones and leaves some out. Of 170,000 or so clones listed, roughly 75% were seen once; the top ten hold around 6%. Material for sequencing was PBMCs. Receptor source: a man aged 40-49 years in good health and CMV-seronegative.

The genes are TRBV4-3 and TRBJ2-4; D gene ambiguous. The CDR3 length is 17 residues. Germline V lookup: CDR1 LGHNA, CDR2 YSLEER. Trimming took 0 bases from V and 0 from J, leaving 12 bases between them. The CDR3 region is CASSQDTQRLAKNIQYF. CDR3 DNA sequence: TGCGCCAGCAGCCAAGATACCCAGCGTCTAGCCAAAAACATTCAGTACTTC.

This clone appeared once. The chain joins TRBV9 to TRBJ1-2; D unclear. The CDR3 is 13 amino acids. The V and J ends lost 3 bases and 7 bases respectively, with 13 bases between them. In germline, CDR1 is SGDLS, CDR2 YYNGEE. The CDR3 sequence: CASSGLVGVGYTF. The CDR3, as DNA: TGTGCCAGCAGCGGCCTTGTGGGAGTTGGCTACACCTTC.

This clone turned up a few times. The genes are TRBV6-5 and TRBJ2-1, with 7 bases lining up with TRBD2. CDR1 is MNHEY, CDR2 SVGAGI, per germline. The V gene end was trimmed by 7 bases and the J gene end by 3 bases; junction bases not matched to a gene: 3. The CDR3 sequence is 13 residues long. The CDR3 loop reads CASNPSGYNEQFF. CDR3 coding DNA: TGTGCCAGCAATCCTAGCGGCTACAATGAGCAGTTCTTC.

In its sample, this clone was seen once. CDR3 sequence reads: CASSLGWDRSQETQYF. The CDR3 DNA reads as TGTGCCAGCAGCTTAGGATGGGACAGGAGCCAAGAGACCCAGTACTTC. The J gene is TRBJ2-5, the V gene TRBV7-9, with 8 positions matching TRBD1. Germline V gives CDR1 SEHNR, CDR2 FQNEAQ (reference sequence). With 1 base clipped from V and 1 base from J, the junction kept 5 bases outside the gene matches. The CDR3 has 16 amino acids. Full variable domain (remainder filled in from reference TRBV7-9 and TRBJ2-5): DTGVSQNPRHKITKRGQNVTFRCDPISEHNRLYWYRQTLGQGPEFLTYFQNEAQLEKSRLLSDRFSAERPKGSFSTLEIQRTEQGDSAMYLCASSLGWDRSQETQYFGPGTRLLVL.

J is TRBJ2-3 and V is TRBV7-2; D is perhaps TRBD2 (6 bases). V lost 2 bases and J 3 bases, leaving 12 bases between the germline ends. This CDR3 is 15 amino acids long. Germline V gene sequence: CDR1 SGHTA, CDR2 FQGNSA. In nucleotides, the CDR3 is TGTGCCAGCAGCTTATCCGGGGGTAATACAGATACGCAGTATTTT. It codes for CASSLSGGNTDTQYF.